The source of this T cell receptor beta chain is a study of radiation and T cells in renal cell carcinoma. Sequenced by immunoSEQ multiplex PCR; TCRdb stores in-frame clones only, minus some. The data show around 140,000 clones, with 70% to 90% seen just once and about 17% held by the top ten. CDR1 MDHEN and CDR2 SYDVKM come from the germline V gene. The CDR3 spans 14 residues. V gave up 7 bases and J gave up 3 bases, with 15 bases separating them. Time point meaning: blood 4 weeks post-SBRT, at nephrectomy. Treatment in this sample: 15 Gy SBRT to primary tumor, nephrectomy 4 weeks later. The chain combines TRBV28 with TRBJ2-5; tentatively, D is TRBD1 (6 bases). The clonotype was recovered from a woman between 45 and 65 years old with renal cell carcinoma. Sequencing used blood, obtained from a patient whose treatment included radiotherapy and nephrectomy. The CDR3 spells CASMRSAGEETQYF. The CDR3 DNA reads as TGTGCCAGCATGCGGTCGGCAGGGGAAGAGACCCAGTACTTC.